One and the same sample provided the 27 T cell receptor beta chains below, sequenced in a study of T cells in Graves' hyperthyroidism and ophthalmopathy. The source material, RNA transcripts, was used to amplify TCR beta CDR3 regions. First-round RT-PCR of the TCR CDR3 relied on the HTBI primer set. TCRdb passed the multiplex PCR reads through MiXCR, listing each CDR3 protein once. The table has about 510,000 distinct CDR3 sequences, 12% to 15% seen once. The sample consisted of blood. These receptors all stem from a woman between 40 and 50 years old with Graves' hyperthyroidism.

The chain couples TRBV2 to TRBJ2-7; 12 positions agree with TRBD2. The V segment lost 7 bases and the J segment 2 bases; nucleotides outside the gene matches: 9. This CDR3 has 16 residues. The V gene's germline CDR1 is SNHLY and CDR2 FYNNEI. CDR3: CASNRGLAGGTYEQYF. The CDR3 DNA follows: TGTGCCAGCAACAGGGGCCTAGCGGGGGGGACCTACGAGCAGTACTTC.

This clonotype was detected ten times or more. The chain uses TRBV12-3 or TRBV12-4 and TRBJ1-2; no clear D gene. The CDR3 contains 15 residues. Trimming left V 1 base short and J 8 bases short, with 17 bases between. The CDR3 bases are TGTGCCAGCAGTTTAGGGTACAGCTTATCGGGCGGCTACACCTTC. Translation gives CASSLGYSLSGGYTF.

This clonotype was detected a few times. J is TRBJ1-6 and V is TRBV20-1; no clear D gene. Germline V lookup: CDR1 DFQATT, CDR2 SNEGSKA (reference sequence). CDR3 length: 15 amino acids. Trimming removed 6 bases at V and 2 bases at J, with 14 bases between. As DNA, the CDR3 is TGCAGTGCAAAGGGTGGAGGCACCTATAATTCACCCCTCCACTTT. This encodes CSAKGGGTYNSPLHF.

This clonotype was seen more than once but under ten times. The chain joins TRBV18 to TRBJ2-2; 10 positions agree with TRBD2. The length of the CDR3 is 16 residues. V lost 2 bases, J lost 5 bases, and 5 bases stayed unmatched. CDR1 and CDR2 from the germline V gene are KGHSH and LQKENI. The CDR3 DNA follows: TGTGCCAGCTCACCATCTGTACTAGCGGGAACCGGGGAGCTGTTTTTT. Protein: CASSPSVLAGTGELFF.

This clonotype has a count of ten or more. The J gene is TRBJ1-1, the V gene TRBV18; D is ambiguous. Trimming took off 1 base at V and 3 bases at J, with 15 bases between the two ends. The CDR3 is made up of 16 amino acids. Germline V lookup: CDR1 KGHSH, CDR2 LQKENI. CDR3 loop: CASSPLRLGVDTEAFF. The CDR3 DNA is TGTGCCAGCTCACCACTAAGGCTAGGAGTGGACACTGAAGCTTTCTTT.

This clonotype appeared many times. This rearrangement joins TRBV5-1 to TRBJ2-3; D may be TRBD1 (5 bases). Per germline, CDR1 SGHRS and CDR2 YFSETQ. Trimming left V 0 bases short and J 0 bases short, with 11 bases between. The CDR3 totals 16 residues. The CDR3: CASSLELRQSTDTQYF. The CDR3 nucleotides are TGCGCCAGCAGCTTGGAACTCCGACAGAGCACAGATACGCAGTATTTT. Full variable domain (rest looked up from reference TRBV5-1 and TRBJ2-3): KAGVTQTPRYLIKTRGQQVTLSCSPISGHRSVSWYQQTPGQGLQFLFEYFSETQRNKGNFPGRFSGRQFSNSRSEMNVSTLELGDSALYLCASSLELRQSTDTQYFGPGTRLTVL.

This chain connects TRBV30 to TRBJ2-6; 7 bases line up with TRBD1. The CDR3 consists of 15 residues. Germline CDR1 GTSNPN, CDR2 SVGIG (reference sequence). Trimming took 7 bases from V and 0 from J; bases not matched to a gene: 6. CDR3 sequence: CALTGQASGANVLTF. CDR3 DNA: TGTGCCTTGACTGGACAGGCCTCTGGGGCCAACGTCCTGACTTTC.

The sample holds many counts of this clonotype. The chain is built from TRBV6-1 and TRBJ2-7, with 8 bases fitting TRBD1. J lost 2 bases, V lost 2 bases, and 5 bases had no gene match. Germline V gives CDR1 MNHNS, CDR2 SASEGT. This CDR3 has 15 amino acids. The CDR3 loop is CASSEPGQGAYEQYF. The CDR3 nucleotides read TGTGCCAGCAGTGAACCTGGACAGGGAGCCTACGAGCAGTACTTC.

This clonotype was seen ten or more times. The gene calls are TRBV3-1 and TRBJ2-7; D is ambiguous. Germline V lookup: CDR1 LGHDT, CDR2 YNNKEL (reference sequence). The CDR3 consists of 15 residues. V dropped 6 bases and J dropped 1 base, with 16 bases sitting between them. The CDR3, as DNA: TGTGCCAGCAGACGAGCGATGGGTAGTTCCTACGAGCAGTACTTC. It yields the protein CASRRAMGSSYEQYF.

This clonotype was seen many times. CDR3 nucleotides: TGCAGTGCTAGTGGGCCGGTGGGCGCAGATACGCAGTATTTT. This gives the protein CSASGPVGADTQYF. The V and J genes are TRBV20-1 and TRBJ2-3; D call uncertain. Deletions cut 3 bases from V and 4 bases from J, with 14 bases between. The CDR3 covers 14 residues. Germline CDR1 is DFQATT and CDR2 is SNEGSKA (reference sequence).

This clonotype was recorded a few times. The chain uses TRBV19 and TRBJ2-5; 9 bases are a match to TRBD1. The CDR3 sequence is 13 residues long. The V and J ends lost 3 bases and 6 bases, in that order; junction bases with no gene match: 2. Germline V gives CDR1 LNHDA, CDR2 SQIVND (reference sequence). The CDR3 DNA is TGTGCCAGTAGTATTGGGACAGGGAAGACCCAGTACTTC. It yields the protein CASSIGTGKTQYF.

CDR3 loop: CAWSVQLAGGPEQYF. The CDR3 nucleotides read TGTGCCTGGAGTGTACAACTAGCGGGAGGGCCCGAGCAGTACTTC. This chain uses TRBV30 with TRBJ2-7, with 13 bases lining up with TRBD2. The CDR3 length is 15 residues. The J segment lost 6 bases and the V segment lost 0 bases, leaving 5 bases of the junction unmatched. Germline lookup yields CDR1 GTSNPN and CDR2 SVGIG (reference sequence). The whole variable domain, remainder taken from reference TRBV30 and TRBJ2-7, is SQTIHQWPATLVQPVGSPLSLECTVEGTSNPNLYWYRQAAGRGLQLLFYSVGIGQISSEVPQNLSASRPQDRQFILSSKKLLLSDSGFYLCAWSVQLAGGPEQYFGPGTRLTVT.

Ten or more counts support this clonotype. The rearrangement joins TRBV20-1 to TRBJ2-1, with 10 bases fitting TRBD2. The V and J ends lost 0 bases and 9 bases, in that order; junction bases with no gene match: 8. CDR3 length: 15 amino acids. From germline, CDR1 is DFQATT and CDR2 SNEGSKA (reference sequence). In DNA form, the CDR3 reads TGCAGTGCTAGAGATATAGCGGGAGGAACGGGTGAGCAGTTCTTC. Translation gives CSARDIAGGTGEQFF.

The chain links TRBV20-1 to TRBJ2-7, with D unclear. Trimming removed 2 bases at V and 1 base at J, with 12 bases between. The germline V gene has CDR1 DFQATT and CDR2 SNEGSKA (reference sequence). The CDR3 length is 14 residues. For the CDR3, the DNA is TGCAGTGCTAGAAAGTCCAGCACATCCTACGAGCAGTACTTC. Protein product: CSARKSSTSYEQYF.

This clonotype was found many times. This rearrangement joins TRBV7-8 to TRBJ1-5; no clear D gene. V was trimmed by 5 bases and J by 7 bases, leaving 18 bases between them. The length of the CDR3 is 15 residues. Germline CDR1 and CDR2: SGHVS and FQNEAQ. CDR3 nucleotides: TGTGCCAGCAGCGCCCAAGAGATGTTCGGACAGCCCCAGCATTTT. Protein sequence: CASSAQEMFGQPQHF.

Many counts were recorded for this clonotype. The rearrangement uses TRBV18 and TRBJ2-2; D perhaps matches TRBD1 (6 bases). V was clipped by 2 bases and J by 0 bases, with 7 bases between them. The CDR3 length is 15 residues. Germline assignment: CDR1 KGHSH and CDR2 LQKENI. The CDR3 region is CASSPWTANTGELFF. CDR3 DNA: TGTGCCAGCTCACCATGGACAGCGAACACCGGGGAGCTGTTTTTT. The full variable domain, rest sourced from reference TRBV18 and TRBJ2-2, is NAGVMQNPRHLVRRRGQEARLRCSPMKGHSHVYWYRQLPEEGLKFMVYLQKENIIDESGMPKERFSAEFPKEGPSILRIQQVVRGDSAAYFCASSPWTANTGELFFGEGSRLTVL.

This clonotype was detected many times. DNA for the CDR3: TGTGCCAGCAGCGACTACACGAACACTGAAGCTTTCTTT. Encoded protein: CASSDYTNTEAFF. This chain uses TRBV5-8 with TRBJ1-1; D ambiguous. The CDR3 has 13 amino acids. Trimming cost V 4 bases and J 1 base, with 8 bases left between them. The germline gives CDR1 SGHTS, CDR2 YDEGEE. Complete variable domain (other parts from reference TRBV5-8 and TRBJ1-1): EAGVTQSPTHLIKTRGQQATLRCSPISGHTSVYWYQQALGLGLQFLLWYDEGEERNRGNFPPRFSGRQFPNYSSELNVNALELEDSALYLCASSDYTNTEAFFGQGTRLTVV.

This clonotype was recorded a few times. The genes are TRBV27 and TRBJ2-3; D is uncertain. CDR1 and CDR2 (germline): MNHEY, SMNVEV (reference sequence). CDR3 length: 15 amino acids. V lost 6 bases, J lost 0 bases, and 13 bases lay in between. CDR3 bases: TGTGCCAGCAGGTACAGCAGCTTTAGCACAGATACGCAGTATTTT. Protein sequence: CASRYSSFSTDTQYF.

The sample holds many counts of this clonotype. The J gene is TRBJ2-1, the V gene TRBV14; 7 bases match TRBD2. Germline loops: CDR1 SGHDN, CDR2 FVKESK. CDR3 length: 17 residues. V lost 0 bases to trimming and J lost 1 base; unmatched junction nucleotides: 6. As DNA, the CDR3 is TGTGCCAGCAGCCAAGATATAGCGGGTGCGTCCTACAATGAGCAGTTCTTC. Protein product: CASSQDIAGASYNEQFF. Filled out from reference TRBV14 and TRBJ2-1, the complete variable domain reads EAGVTQFPSHSVIEKGQTVTLRCDPISGHDNLYWYRRVMGKEIKFLLHFVKESKQDESGMPNNRFLAERTGGTYSTLKVQPAELEDSGVYFCASSQDIAGASYNEQFFGPGTRLTVL.

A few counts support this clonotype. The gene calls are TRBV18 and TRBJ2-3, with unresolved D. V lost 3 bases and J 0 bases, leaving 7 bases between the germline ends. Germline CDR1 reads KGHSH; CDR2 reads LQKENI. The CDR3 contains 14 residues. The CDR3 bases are TGTGCCAGCTCACCCCAGGTTAGCACAGATACGCAGTATTTT. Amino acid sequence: CASSPQVSTDTQYF.

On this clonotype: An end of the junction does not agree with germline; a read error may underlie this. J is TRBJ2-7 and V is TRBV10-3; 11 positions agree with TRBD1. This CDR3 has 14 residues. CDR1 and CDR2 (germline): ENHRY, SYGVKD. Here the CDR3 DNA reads TGTGCCATCTGTGATTGGGACAGGGGGAACGAGCAGTACTTC. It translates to CAICDWDRGNEQYF.

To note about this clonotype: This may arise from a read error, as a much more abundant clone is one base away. The CDR3 sequence: CASSLWGQGAIYNEQFF. DNA for the CDR3: TGTGCCAGCAGCTTATGGGGACAGGGGGCTATTTACAATGAGCAGTTCTTC. The chain couples TRBV7-3 to TRBJ2-1; 12 bases are shared with TRBD1. J gave up 4 bases and V 2 bases, and 6 bases lay outside the gene matches. The CDR3 totals 17 residues. Germline CDR1 is SGHTA and CDR2 is FQGTGA.

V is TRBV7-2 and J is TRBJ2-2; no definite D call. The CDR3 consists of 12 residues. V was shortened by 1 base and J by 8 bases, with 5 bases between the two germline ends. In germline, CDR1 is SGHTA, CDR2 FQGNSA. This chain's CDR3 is CASSLDVGELFF. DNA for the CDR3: TGTGCCAGCAGCTTAGACGTGGGGGAGCTGTTTTTT.

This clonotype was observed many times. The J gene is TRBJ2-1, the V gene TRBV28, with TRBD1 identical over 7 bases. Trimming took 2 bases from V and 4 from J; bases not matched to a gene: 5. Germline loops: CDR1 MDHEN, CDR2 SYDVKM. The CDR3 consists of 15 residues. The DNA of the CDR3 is TGTGCCAGCAGTTTACCCCTGGGACAGTACAATGAGCAGTTCTTC. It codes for CASSLPLGQYNEQFF.

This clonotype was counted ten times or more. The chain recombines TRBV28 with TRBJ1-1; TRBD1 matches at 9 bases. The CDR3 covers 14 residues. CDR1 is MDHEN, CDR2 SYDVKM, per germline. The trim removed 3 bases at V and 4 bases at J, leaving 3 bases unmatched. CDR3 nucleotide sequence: TGTGCCAGCAGTTTGACAGGGGGGGTCACTGAAGCTTTCTTT. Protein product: CASSLTGGVTEAFF.

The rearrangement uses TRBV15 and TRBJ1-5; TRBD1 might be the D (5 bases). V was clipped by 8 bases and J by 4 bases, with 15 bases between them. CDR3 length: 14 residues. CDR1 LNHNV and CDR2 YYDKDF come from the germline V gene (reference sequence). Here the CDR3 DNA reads TGTGCCACCGGCACCTTACAGGAGAATCAGCCCCAGCATTTT. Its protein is CATGTLQENQPQHF.

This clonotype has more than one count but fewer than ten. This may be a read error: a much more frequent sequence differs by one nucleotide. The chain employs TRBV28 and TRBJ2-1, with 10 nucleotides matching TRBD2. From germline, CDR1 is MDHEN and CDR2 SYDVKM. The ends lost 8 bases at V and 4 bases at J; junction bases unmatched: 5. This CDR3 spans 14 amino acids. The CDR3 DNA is TGTGCCAGCCGGGCTAGCGGGAGATACAATGAGCAGTTCTTC. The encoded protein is CASRASGRYNEQFF.